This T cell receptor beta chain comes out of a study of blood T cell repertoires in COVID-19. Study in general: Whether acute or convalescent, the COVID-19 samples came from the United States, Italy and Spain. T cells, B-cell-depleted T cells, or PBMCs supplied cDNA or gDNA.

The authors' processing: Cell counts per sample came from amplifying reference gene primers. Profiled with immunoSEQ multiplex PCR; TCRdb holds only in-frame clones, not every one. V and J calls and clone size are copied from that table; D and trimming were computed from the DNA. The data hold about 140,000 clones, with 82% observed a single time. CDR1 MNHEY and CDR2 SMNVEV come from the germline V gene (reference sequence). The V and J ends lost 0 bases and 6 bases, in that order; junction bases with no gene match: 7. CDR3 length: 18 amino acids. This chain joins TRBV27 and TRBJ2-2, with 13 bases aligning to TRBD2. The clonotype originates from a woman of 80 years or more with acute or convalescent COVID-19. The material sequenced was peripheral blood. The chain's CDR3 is CASSLSLLAGGRAGELFF. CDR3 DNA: TGTGCCAGCAGTTTATCCCTACTAGCGGGAGGGCGAGCCGGGGAGCTGTTTTTT.